The clone carrying this T cell receptor beta chain was seen a few times. This sample includes further DNA sequences coding for the same CDR3. The investigators reverse transcribed all of the isolated RNA, so they sequenced expressed TCRB transcripts. Some clones are missing from TCRdb's copy, which holds only in-frame ones; the method was immunoSEQ multiplex PCR. This sample has approximately 170,000 clones; roughly 9.1% occur once, and the top ten carry over 2%. This sample was taken from a study of beta chain features in type 1 diabetes. CDR3 size: 14 residues. Per the germline V gene, CDR1 is SGHDN and CDR2 is FVKESK. V was clipped by 0 bases and J by 3 bases, with 7 bases between them.

This receptor was identified in a woman aged 18-30 years in good health. Sequencing used central memory CD4+ T cells from blood. V and J are TRBV14 and TRBJ2-3; D unresolved. The CDR3 region is CASSQDLSTDTQYF. In DNA, the CDR3 is TGTGCCAGCAGCCAAGATTTGTCGACAGATACGCAGTATTTT.